This T cell receptor (beta chain) was captured in a study of blood T cells in healthy people across ages. Study results and limitations: Significant beta diversity loss was already apparent by age roughly 44, declining roughly linearly.

A second PCR of about 6 to 12 cycles used a sample-barcoded 5' primer and a J-beta primer mix. MiXCR was run by TCRdb on the 5' RACE reads, yielding one entry per CDR3 protein. The sample includes around 520,000 distinct CDR3 sequences, about 29% of them seen just once. A note on this clonotype: Its antigen is still unknown. Germline and junction disagree at one end, which may indicate a read error.

The CDR3 loop spans 13 amino acids. This sample was shared with a second study, whose subject was T cells of mothers and their children.

The clonotype was recovered from a boy aged 2 to 9 in good health. This chain joins TRBV12-3 or TRBV12-4 and TRBJ1-2; D gene unclear. The sequenced sample was blood. This chain's CDR3 is CACSSFGNYGYTF. DNA for the CDR3: TGTGCCTGCAGCAGCTTCGGGAACTATGGCTACACCTTC.